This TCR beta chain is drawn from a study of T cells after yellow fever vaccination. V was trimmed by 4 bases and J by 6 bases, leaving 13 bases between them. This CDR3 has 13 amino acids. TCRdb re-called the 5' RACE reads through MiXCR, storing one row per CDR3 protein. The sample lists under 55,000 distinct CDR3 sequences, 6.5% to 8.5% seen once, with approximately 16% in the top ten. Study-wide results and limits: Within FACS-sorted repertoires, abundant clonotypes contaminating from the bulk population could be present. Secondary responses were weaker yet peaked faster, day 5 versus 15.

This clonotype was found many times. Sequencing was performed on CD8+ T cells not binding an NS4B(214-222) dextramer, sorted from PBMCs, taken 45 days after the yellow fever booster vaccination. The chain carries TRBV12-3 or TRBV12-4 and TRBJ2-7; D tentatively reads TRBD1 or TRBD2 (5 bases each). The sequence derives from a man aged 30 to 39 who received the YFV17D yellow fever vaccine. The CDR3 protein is CASSYGGETEQYF. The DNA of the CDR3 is TGTGCCAGCAGTTATGGGGGAGAGACCGAGCAGTACTTC.